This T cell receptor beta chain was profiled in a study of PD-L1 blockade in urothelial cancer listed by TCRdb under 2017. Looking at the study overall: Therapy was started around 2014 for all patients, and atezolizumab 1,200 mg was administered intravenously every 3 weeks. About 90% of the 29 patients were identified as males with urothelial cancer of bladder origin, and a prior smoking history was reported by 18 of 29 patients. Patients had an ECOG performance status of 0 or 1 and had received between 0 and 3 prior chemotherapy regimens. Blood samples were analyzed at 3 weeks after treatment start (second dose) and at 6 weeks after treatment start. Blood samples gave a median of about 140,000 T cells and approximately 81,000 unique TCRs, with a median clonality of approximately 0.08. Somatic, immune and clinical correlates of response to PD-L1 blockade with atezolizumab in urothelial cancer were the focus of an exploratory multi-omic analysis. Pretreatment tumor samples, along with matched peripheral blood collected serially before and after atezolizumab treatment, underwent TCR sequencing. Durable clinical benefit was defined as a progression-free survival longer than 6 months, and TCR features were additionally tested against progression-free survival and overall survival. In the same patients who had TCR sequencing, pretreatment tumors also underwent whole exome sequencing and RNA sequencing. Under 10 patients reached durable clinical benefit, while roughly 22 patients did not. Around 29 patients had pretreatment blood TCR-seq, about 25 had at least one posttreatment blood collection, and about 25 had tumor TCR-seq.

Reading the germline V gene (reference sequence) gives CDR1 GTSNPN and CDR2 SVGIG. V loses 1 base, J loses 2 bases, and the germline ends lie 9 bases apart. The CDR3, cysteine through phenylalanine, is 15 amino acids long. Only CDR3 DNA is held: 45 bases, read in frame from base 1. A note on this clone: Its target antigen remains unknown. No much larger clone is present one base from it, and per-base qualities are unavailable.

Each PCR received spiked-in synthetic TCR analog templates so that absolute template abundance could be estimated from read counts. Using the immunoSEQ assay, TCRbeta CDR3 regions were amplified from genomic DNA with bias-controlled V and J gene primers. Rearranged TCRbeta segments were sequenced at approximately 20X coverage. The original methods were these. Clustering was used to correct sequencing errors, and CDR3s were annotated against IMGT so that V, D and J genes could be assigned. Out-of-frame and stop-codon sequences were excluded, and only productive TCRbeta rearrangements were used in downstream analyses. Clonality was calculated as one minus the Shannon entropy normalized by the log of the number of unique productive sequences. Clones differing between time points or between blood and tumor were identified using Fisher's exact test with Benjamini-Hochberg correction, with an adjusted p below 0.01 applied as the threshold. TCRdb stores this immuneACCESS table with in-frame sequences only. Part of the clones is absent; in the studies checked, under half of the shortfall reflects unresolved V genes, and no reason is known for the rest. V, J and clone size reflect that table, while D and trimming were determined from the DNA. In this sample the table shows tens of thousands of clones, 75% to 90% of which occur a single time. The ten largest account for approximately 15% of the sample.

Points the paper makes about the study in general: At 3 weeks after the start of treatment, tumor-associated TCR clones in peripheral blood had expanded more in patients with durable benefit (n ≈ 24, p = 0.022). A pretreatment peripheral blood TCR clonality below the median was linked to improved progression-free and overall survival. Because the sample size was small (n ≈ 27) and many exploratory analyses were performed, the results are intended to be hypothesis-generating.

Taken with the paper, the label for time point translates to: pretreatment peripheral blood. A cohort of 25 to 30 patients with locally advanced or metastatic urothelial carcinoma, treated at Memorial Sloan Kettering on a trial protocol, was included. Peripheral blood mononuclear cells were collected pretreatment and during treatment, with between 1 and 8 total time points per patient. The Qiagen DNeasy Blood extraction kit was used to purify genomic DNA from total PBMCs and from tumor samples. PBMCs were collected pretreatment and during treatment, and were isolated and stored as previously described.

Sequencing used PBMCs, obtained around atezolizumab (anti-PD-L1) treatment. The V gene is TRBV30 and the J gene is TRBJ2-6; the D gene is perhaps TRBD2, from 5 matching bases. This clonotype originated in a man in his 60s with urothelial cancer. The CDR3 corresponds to CAWSDHGTGANVLTF. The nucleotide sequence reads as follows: TGTGCCTGGAGTGATCACGGGACTGGGGCCAACGTCCTGACTTTC.